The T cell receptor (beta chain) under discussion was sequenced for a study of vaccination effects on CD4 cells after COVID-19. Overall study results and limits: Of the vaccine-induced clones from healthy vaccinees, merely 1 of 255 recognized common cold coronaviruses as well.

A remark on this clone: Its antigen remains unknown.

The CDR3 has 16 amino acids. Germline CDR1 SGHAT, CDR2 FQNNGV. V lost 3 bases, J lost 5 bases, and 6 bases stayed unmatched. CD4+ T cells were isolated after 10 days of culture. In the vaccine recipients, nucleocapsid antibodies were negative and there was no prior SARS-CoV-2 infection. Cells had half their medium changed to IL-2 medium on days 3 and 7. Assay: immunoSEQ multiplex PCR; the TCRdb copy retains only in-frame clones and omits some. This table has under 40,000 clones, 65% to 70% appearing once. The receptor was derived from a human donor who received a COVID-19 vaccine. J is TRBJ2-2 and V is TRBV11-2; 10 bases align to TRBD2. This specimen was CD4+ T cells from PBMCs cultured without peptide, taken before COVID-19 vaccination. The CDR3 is CASSFQRGGNTGELFF. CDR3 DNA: TGTGCCAGCAGCTTTCAGCGGGGGGGCAATACCGGGGAGCTGTTTTTT.